The 17 T cell receptor beta chains below were found in one sample sequenced in a study of human thymus T cells (dated by TCRdb to 2018 to 2020). Thymus tissue was collected as surgical resects that were removed during corrective cardiac surgery. Library preparation was by the immunoSEQ multiplex PCR assay. Entries here come from immuneACCESS through TCRdb and include only in-frame sequences with V and J called. Some clones fail to appear in such tables; in the studies checked, an unresolved V gene covers under half of the shortfall, and the cause of the remainder is unknown. This sample comprises tens of thousands of clones, over 85% of them detected only once. Approximately 0.032% of the sample is held by the ten biggest clonotypes. The sequencing input was thymus tissue. These receptors were collected from a girl less than two years old with a congenital heart defect but otherwise immunologically healthy.

This clone was picked up a small number of times. V usage is TRBV25-1 and J usage is TRBJ2-5, with D possibly matching TRBD1 (5 bases). The V end lost 2 bases, the J end lost 5 bases, and 18 bases lay between the germline ends. Germline CDR1 and CDR2: MGHDK and SYGVNS. This CDR3 has 16 residues. The chain's CDR3 is CASSEIPGQAPETQYF. The CDR3 DNA is TGTGCCAGCAGTGAAATCCCAGGGCAAGCGCCCGAGACCCAGTACTTC.

This clone was seen more than once but under ten times. The chain is built from TRBV19 and TRBJ1-1; perhaps TRBD1 as D (6 bases). V dropped 6 bases and J dropped 1 base, with 15 bases sitting between them. The CDR3 consists of 15 residues. Germline V gives CDR1 LNHDA, CDR2 SQIVND (reference sequence). CDR3 protein: CASSPSTGANTEAFF. CDR3 sequence (DNA): TGTGCCAGTAGCCCATCGACAGGTGCGAACACTGAAGCTTTCTTT.

The chain is built from TRBV27 and TRBJ2-7; 8 bases agree with TRBD1. The CDR3 loop spans 15 amino acids. Germline trimming cut 6 bases from V and 2 bases from J; bases unmatched to any gene: 9. The germline V gene has CDR1 MNHEY and CDR2 SMNVEV (reference sequence). CDR3 in DNA: TGTGCCAGCAGCCCCCGGACAGGGTTTACCTACGAGCAGTACTTC. The encoded protein is CASSPRTGFTYEQYF.

The chain links TRBV29-1 to TRBJ1-1; D is unclear. The CDR3 length is 14 residues. Deletions cut 7 bases from V and 4 bases from J, with 19 bases between. Germline-derived CDR1 and CDR2 are SQVTM and ANQGSEA. The CDR3 nucleotides are TGCAGCGGAGAGGCGGATTCCTTTGGCACTGAAGCTTTCTTT. Its protein is CSGEADSFGTEAFF.

The chain uses TRBV5-6 and TRBJ1-1; 8 positions match TRBD1. The V gene's germline CDR1 is SGHDT and CDR2 YYEEEE. The length of the CDR3 is 16 residues. Unmatched junction bases numbered 10, after V lost 3 bases and J lost 3 bases. CDR3 loop: CASSSKTQGGDTEAFF. DNA of the CDR3: TGTGCCAGCAGCTCAAAGACACAGGGGGGCGACACTGAAGCTTTCTTT.

This sequence joins TRBV5-8 and TRBJ2-2; 7 bases are shared with TRBD1. The CDR3 length is 15 residues. Germline CDR1 and CDR2: SGHTS and YDEGEE. Trimming cost V 2 bases and J 3 bases; bases outside gene matches: 4. CDR3 protein: CASSFRRGHTGELFF. In nucleotides, the CDR3 is TGTGCCAGCAGCTTCCGAAGGGGGCACACCGGGGAGCTGTTTTTT. The full variable domain, completed using reference TRBV5-8 and TRBJ2-2, is EAGVTQSPTHLIKTRGQQATLRCSPISGHTSVYWYQQALGLGLQFLLWYDEGEERNRGNFPPRFSGRQFPNYSSELNVNALELEDSALYLCASSFRRGHTGELFFGEGSRLTVL.

This clone has just one count. CDR3 in DNA: TGTGCCAGCAGCTTAGTTCAAACCGGTGATTTCGATGGCTACACCTTC. Its translation: CASSLVQTGDFDGYTF. The V call is TRBV11-2, the J call TRBJ1-2, with D unresolved. CDR1 is SGHAT and CDR2 is FQNNGV in the germline V gene. This CDR3 has 16 residues. V was pared by 1 base and J by 6 bases, with 18 bases between.

The chain recombines TRBV27 with TRBJ2-3; no reliable D call. Trimming stripped 5 bases from V and 2 bases from J, with 17 bases between. The CDR3 loop spans 16 amino acids. The germline V gene has CDR1 MNHEY and CDR2 SMNVEV (reference sequence). The DNA of the CDR3 is TGTGCCAGCAGTCCCCGGGTAGATTTCCCCACAGATACGCAGTATTTT. This sequence encodes CASSPRVDFPTDTQYF.

The rearrangement links TRBV27 to TRBJ2-1; TRBD2 agrees at 13 bases. V shed 10 bases and J 9 bases; nucleotides not matched to a gene: 12. Germline lookup yields CDR1 MNHEY and CDR2 SMNVEV (reference sequence). The CDR3 is 15 amino acids. CDR3 DNA: TGTGCCACCAAACCGACTAGCGGGAGGAAAGGTGAGCAGTTCTTC. Its protein product is CATKPTSGRKGEQFF.

This clone has a single count. The J gene is TRBJ1-5, the V gene TRBV5-6, with D unresolved. Looked up from germline, CDR1 is SGHDT and CDR2 is YYEEEE. V was shortened by 0 bases and J by 6 bases, with 7 bases between the two germline ends. This CDR3 has 13 residues. As DNA, the CDR3 is TGTGCCAGCAGCTTGGGCGTTTCTCAGCCCCAGCATTTT. Translating it yields CASSLGVSQPQHF.

This rearrangement joins TRBV7-2 to TRBJ1-5; 9 bases agree with TRBD1. Germline-derived CDR1 and CDR2 are SGHTA and FQGNSA. V shed 4 bases and J 4 bases; nucleotides not matched to a gene: 8. The CDR3 loop spans 16 amino acids. CDR3 protein: CASSSNRDRENQPQHF. CDR3 sequence (DNA): TGTGCCAGCAGCTCTAACCGGGACAGGGAGAATCAGCCCCAGCATTTT. The whole variable domain, remainder taken from reference TRBV7-2 and TRBJ1-5, is GAGVSQSPSNKVTEKGKDVELRCDPISGHTALYWYRQSLGQGLEFLIYFQGNSAPDKSGLPSDRFSAERTGGSVSTLTIQRTQQEDSAVYLCASSSNRDRENQPQHFGDGTRLSIL.

The V and J genes are TRBV7-2 and TRBJ2-3, with a tentative D call TRBD2 (6 bases). Looked up from germline, CDR1 is SGHTA and CDR2 is FQGNSA. This CDR3 spans 13 amino acids. V was trimmed by 6 bases and J by 7 bases, leaving 14 bases between them. The DNA of the CDR3 is TGTGCCAGCAGGGAGGGTAGCGCTAATACGCAGTATTTT. It is translated as CASREGSANTQYF.

The rearrangement joins TRBV29-1 to TRBJ1-3; TRBD1 matches 8 bases. CDR1 SQVTM and CDR2 ANQGSEA come from the germline V gene. V trimming: 1 base; J trimming: 0 bases; junction bases outside the gene matches: 17. The CDR3 totals 20 residues. This chain's CDR3 is CSVEVRRPSNRGDSGNTIYF. The CDR3 coding sequence is TGCAGCGTTGAAGTTCGCCGTCCCTCCAACAGGGGGGACTCTGGAAACACCATATATTTT.

This chain connects TRBV28 to TRBJ2-5, with TRBD2 matching 9 bases. Germline V gives CDR1 MDHEN, CDR2 SYDVKM. This CDR3 region has 21 residues. V lost 0 bases and J lost 4; bases outside the gene matches: 21. CDR3 nucleotide sequence: TGTGCCAGCAGTTTATGCCTGGATGGAGACCTAGCGGGACCAGAGGGAGAGACCCAGTACTTC. Translated, it gives CASSLCLDGDLAGPEGETQYF.

For the CDR3, the DNA is TGTGCCTGGAGTCCAAAAAGGGGCACTGAAGCTTTCTTT. It yields the protein CAWSPKRGTEAFF. J is TRBJ1-1 and V is TRBV30, with D tentatively TRBD1 (5 bases). Trimming left V 2 bases short and J 4 bases short, with 11 bases between. The germline V gene has CDR1 GTSNPN and CDR2 SVGIG (reference sequence). The CDR3 extends over 13 amino acids.

This rearrangement joins TRBV5-6 to TRBJ2-1; no reliable D call. Trimming pared 3 bases from V and 4 bases from J, leaving 11 bases between. CDR3 size: 14 residues. From germline, CDR1 is SGHDT and CDR2 YYEEEE. CDR3: CASSYSGFYNEQFF. CDR3 bases: TGTGCCAGCAGCTACTCAGGCTTTTACAATGAGCAGTTCTTC.

The chain is built from TRBV19 and TRBJ1-4; D unresolved. Trimming stripped 7 bases from V and 8 bases from J, with 14 bases between. The CDR3 has 13 amino acids. CDR1 and CDR2 (germline): LNHDA, SQIVND (reference sequence). In DNA form, the CDR3 reads TGTGCCAGTAAGGACGGCGGTGGGGAAAAACTGTTTTTT. Residues: CASKDGGGEKLFF.